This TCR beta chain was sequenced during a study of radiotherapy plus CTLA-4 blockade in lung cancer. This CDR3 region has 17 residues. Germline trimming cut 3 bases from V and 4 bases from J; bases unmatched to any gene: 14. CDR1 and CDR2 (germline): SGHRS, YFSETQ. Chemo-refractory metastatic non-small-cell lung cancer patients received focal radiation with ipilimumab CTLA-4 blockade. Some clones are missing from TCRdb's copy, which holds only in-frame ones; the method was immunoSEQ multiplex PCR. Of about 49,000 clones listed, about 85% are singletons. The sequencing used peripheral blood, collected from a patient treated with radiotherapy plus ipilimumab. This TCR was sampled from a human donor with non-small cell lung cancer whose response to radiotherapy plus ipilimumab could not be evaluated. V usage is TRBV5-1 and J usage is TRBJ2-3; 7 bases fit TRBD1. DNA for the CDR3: TGCGCCAGCAGCTCGGAAAAGGGGGCGGGTGGGGCAGATACGCAGTATTTT. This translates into CASSSEKGAGGADTQYF.